This T cell receptor beta chain was recovered during a study of shared clonotypes between healthy human individuals. A note on this clone: No antigen is known for it.

Sequenced by immunoSEQ multiplex PCR; TCRdb stores in-frame clones only, minus some. The data hold some 2.4 million clones, with over 85% observed a single time. The study's findings and limits: Among donors, clonotype sharing was expected to be affected by sequencing depth.

Per germline, CDR1 LGHNA and CDR2 YNFKEQ. The CDR3 spans 16 residues. Unmatched junction bases numbered 12, after V lost 5 bases and J lost 6 bases. Input material: naive CD4+ T cells from PBMCs. This sample's subset: CD45RA+ positively selected. The sequence derives from a man between 18 and 29 years old in good health. Some clones in this sample may be carry-over from other donors' samples. The V gene is TRBV4-2, the J gene TRBJ2-3, with 9 bases aligning to TRBD1. Here the CDR3 reads CASSGQGIALTDTQYF. The CDR3 region has the DNA TGTGCCAGCAGCGGACAGGGGATAGCGTTGACTGATACGCAGTATTTT.